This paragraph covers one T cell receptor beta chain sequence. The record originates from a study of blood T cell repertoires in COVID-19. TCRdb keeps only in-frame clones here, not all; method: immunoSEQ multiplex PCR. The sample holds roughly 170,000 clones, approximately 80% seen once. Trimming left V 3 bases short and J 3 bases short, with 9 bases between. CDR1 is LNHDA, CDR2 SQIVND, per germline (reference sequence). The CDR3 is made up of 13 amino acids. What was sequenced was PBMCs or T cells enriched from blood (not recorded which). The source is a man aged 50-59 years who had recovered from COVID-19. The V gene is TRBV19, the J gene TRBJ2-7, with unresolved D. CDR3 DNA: TGTGCCAGTAGTATTGGGCAGTACTACGAGCAGTACTTC. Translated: CASSIGQYYEQYF.